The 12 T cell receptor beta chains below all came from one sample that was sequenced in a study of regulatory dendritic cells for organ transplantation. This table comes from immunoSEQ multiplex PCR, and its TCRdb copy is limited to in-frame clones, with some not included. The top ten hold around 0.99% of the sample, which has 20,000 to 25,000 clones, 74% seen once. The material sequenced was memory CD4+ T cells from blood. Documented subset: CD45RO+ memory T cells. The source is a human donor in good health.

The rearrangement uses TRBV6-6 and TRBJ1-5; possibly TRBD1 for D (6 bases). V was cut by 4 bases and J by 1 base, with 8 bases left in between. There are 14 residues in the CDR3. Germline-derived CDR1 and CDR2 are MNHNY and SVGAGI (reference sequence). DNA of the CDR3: TGTGCCAGCAGTTGGGGGACAAGCAATCAGCCCCAGCATTTT. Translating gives CASSWGTSNQPQHF.

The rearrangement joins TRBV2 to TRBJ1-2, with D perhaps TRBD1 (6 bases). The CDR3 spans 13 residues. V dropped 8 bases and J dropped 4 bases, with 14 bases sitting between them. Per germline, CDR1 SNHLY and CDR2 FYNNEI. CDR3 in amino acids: CASGAQGFYGYTF. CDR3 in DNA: TGTGCCAGCGGGGCCCAGGGGTTCTATGGCTACACCTTC. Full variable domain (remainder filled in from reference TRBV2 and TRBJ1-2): EPEVTQTPSHQVTQMGQEVILRCVPISNHLYFYWYRQILGQKVEFLVSFYNNEISEKSEIFDDQFSVERPDGSNFTLKIRSTKLEDSAMYFCASGAQGFYGYTFGSGTRLTVV.

The CDR3 region has the DNA TGTGCCAGCAGTGCAGGCCAGGCAAATGGCTACACCTTC. Translated: CASSAGQANGYTF. The chain uses TRBV2 and TRBJ1-2; D call uncertain. The CDR3 contains 13 residues. CDR1 and CDR2 (germline): SNHLY, FYNNEI. Trimming shortened V by 4 bases and J by 6 bases, and 12 bases separated the two germline ends.

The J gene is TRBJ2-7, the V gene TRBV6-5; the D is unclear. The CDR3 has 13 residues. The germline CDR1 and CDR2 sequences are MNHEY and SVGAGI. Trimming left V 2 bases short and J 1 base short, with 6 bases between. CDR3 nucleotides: TGTGCCAGCAGTTACCTAGGATCCTACGAGCAGTACTTC. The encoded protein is CASSYLGSYEQYF.

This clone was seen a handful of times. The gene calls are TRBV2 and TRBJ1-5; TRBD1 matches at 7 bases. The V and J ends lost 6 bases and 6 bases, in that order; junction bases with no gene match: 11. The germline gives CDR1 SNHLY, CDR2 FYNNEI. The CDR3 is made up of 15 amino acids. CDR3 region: CASRGTTGKSQPQHF. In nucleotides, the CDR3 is TGTGCCAGCAGGGGGACGACAGGGAAAAGTCAGCCCCAGCATTTT.

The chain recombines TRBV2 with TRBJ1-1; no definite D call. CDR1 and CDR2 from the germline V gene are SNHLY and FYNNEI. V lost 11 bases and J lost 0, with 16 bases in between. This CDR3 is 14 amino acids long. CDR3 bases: TGTGCCGCCCCTCGACAAGACCTGAACACTGAAGCTTTCTTT. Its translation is CAAPRQDLNTEAFF.

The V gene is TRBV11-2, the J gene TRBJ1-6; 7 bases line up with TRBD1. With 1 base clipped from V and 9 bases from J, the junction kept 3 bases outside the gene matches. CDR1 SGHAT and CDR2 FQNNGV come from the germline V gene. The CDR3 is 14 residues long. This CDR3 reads CASSLVGGGSPLHF. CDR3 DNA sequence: TGTGCCAGCAGCTTAGTAGGGGGCGGTTCACCCCTCCACTTT.

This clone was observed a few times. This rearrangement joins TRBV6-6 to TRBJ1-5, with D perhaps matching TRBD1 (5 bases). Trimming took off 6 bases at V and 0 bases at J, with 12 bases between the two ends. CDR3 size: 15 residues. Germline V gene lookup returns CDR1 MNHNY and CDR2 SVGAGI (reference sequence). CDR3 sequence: CASSHNRYSNQPQHF. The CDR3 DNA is TGTGCCAGCAGCCACAACAGGTATAGCAATCAGCCCCAGCATTTT.

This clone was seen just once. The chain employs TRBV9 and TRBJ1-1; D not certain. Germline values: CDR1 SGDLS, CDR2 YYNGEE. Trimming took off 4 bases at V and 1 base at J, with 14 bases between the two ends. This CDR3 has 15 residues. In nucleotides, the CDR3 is TGTGCCAGCAGCTCCTCCGGAGGCGCGAACACTGAAGCTTTCTTT. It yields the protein CASSSSGGANTEAFF.

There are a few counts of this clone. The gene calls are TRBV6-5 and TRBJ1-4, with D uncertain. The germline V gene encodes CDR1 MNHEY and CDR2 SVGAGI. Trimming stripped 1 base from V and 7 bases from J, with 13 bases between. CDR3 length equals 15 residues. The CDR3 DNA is TGTGCCAGCAGTTACTTCGGCCAATCGGGTGAAAAACTGTTTTTT. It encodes CASSYFGQSGEKLFF.

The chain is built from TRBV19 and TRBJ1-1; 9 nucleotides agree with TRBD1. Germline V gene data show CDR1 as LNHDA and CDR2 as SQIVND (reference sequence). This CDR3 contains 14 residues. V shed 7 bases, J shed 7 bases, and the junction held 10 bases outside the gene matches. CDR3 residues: CASNPTGGEGEAFF. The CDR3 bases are TGTGCCAGTAACCCTACAGGGGGCGAGGGTGAAGCTTTCTTT.

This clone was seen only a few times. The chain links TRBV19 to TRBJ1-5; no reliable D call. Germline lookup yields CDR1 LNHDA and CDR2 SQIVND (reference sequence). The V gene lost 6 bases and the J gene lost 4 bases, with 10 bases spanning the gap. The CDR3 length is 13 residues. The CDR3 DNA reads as TGTGCCAGTAGCGAGGCCGCAAATCAGCCCCAGCATTTT. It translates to CASSEAANQPQHF.